This T cell receptor beta chain was observed in a study of cytomegalovirus exposure and HLA in healthy donors. Overall study results and limits: A few CMV-associated chains were confirmed in vitro to be specific for CMV antigens. Being indistinguishable, some V segments were excluded, TRBV6-2 and TRBV6-3 among them. Presence/absence comparisons presumed near-even sequencing depth among donors.

About this clone itself: What it binds is not known.

The CDR3 spans 16 residues. Trimming at V came to 2 bases and at J to 1 base, leaving 4 bases not matched to a gene. Germline values: CDR1 SGHRS, CDR2 YFSETQ. 60 Vbeta and 13 Jbeta primers were used in PCR. The protocol was immunoSEQ multiplex PCR, while the TCRdb copy is restricted to in-frame clones and leaves out a portion. This sample carries about 170,000 clones, with about 0.8% going to the ten biggest clones. This receptor was identified in a woman aged 18-29 years in good health and CMV-seropositive. The sequencing sample was made of PBMCs. The J gene is TRBJ2-2, the V gene TRBV5-1, with 8 bases matching TRBD2. The DNA of the CDR3 is TGCGCCAGCAGCTTAACCACTAGCGGGAACACCGGGGAGCTGTTTTTT. The encoded protein is CASSLTTSGNTGELFF.